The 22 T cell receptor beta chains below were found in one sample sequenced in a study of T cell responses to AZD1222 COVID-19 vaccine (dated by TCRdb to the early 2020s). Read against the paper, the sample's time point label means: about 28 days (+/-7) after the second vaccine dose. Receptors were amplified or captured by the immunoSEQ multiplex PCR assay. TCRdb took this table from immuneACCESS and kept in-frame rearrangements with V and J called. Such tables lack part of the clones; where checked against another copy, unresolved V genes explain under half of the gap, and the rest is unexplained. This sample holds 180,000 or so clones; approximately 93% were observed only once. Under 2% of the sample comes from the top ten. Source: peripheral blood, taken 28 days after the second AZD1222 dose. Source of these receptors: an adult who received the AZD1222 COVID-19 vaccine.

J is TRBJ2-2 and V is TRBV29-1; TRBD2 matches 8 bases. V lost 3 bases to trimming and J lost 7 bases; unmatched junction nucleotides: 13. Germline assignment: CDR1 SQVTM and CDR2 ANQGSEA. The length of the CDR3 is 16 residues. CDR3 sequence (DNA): TGCAGCGTTGATGGGGTTAGCGGGAAATGGGGCGGGGAGCTGTTTTTT. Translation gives CSVDGVSGKWGGELFF.

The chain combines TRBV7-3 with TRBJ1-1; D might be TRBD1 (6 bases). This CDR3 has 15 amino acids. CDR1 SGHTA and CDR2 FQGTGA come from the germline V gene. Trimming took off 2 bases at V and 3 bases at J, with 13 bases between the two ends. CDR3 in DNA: TGTGCCAGCAGCTTAGAGTCGGGGGGCCACACTGAAGCTTTCTTT. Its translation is CASSLESGGHTEAFF.

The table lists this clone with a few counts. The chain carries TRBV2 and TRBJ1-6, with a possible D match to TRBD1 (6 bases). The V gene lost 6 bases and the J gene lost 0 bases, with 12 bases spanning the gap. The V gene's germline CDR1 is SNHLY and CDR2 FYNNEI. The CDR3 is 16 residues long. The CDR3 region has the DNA TGTGCCAGCAGAACAGGGATCAGCTCCTATAATTCACCCCTCCACTTT. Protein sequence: CASRTGISSYNSPLHF. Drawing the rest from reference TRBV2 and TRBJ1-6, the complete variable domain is EPEVTQTPSHQVTQMGQEVILRCVPISNHLYFYWYRQILGQKVEFLVSFYNNEISEKSEIFDDQFSVERPDGSNFTLKIRSTKLEDSAMYFCASRTGISSYNSPLHFGNGTRLTVT.

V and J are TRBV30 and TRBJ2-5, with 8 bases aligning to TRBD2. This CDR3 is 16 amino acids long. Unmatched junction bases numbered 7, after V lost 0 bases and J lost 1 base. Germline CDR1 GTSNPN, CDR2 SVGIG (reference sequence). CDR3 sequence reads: CAWSVVAGGRQETQYF. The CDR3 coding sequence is TGTGCCTGGAGTGTAGTTGCGGGAGGCCGCCAAGAGACCCAGTACTTC.

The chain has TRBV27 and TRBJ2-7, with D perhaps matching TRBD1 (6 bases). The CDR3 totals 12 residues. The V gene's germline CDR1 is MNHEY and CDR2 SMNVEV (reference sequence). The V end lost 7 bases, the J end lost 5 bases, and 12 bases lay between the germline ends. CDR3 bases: TGTGCCAGCACCGTACAGGGCCACGAGCAGTACTTC. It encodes CASTVQGHEQYF.

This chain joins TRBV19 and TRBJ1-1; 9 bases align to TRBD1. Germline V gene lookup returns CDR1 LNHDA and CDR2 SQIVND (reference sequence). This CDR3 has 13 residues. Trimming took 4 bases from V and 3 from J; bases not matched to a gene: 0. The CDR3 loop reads CASSRTGDTEAFF. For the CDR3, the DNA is TGTGCCAGTAGTAGGACAGGGGACACTGAAGCTTTCTTT.

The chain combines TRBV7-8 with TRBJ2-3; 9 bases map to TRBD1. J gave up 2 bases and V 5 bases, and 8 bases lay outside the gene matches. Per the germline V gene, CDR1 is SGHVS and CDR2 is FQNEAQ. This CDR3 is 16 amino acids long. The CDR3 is CASSRQTGGDTDTQYF. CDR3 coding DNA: TGTGCCAGCAGCCGTCAGACAGGGGGTGACACAGATACGCAGTATTTT.

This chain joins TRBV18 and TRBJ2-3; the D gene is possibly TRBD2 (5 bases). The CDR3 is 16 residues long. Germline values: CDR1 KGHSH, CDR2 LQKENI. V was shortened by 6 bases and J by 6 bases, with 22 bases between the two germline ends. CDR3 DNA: TGTGCCAGCTCCCCAGCGGTAGGGAGCAGGCGTGATACGCAGTATTTT. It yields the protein CASSPAVGSRRDTQYF.

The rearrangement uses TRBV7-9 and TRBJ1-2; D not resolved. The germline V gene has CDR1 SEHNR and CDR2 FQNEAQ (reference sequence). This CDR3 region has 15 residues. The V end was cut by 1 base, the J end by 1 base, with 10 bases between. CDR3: CASSLGAAVNYGYTF. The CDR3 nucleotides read TGTGCCAGCAGCTTAGGTGCAGCCGTTAACTATGGCTACACCTTC.

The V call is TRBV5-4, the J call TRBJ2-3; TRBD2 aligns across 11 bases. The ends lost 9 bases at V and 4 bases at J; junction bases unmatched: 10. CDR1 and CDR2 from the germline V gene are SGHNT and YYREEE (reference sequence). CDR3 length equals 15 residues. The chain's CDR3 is CATGTSGPSADTQYF. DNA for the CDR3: TGTGCCACCGGGACTAGCGGCCCCTCGGCAGATACGCAGTATTTT.

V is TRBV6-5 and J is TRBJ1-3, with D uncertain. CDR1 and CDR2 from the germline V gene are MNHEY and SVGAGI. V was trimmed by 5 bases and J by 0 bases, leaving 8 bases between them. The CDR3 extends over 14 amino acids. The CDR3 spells CASSRGGSGNTIYF. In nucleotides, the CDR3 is TGTGCCAGCAGTCGCGGCGGCTCTGGAAACACCATATATTTT.

The CDR3 nucleotides read TGTGCCACCAGCAGAGATGAGGGACAGGTGTTTGATCCTGGAAACACCATATATTTT. Its translation is CATSRDEGQVFDPGNTIYF. This chain links TRBV15 with TRBJ1-3; TRBD1 matches 8 bases. Germline values: CDR1 LNHNV, CDR2 YYDKDF (reference sequence). The CDR3 spans 19 residues. J lost 2 bases, V lost 0 bases, and 12 bases had no gene match.

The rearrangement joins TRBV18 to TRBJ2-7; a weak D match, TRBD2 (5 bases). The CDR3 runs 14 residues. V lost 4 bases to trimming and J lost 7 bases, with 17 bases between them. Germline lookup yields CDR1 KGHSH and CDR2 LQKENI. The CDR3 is CASSRNPGMGEQYF. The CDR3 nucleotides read TGTGCCAGCTCACGAAACCCGGGGATGGGGGAGCAGTACTTC. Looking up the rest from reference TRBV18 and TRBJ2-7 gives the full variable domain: NAGVMQNPRHLVRRRGQEARLRCSPMKGHSHVYWYRQLPEEGLKFMVYLQKENIIDESGMPKERFSAEFPKEGPSILRIQQVVRGDSAAYFCASSRNPGMGEQYFGPGTRLTVT.

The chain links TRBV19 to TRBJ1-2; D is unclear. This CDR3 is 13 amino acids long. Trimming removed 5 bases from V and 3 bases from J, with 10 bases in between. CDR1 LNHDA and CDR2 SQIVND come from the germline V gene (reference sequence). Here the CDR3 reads CASSFVPDYGYTF. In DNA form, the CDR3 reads TGTGCCAGTAGTTTCGTCCCCGACTATGGCTACACCTTC.

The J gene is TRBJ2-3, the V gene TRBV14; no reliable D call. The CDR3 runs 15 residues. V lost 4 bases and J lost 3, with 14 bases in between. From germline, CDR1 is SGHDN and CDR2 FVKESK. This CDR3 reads CASSRRVLETDTQYF. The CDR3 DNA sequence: TGTGCCAGCAGCCGCCGGGTCCTAGAGACAGATACGCAGTATTTT.

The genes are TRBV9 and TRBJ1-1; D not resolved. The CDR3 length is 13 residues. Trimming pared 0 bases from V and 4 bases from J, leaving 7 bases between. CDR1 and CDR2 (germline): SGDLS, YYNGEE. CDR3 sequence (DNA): TGTGCCAGCAGCGTAGACCCGGGCACTGAAGCTTTCTTT. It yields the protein CASSVDPGTEAFF. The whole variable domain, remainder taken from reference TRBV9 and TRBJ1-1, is DSGVTQTPKHLITATGQRVTLRCSPRSGDLSVYWYQQSLDQGLQFLIQYYNGEERAKGNILERFSAQQFPDLHSELNLSSLELGDSALYFCASSVDPGTEAFFGQGTRLTVV.

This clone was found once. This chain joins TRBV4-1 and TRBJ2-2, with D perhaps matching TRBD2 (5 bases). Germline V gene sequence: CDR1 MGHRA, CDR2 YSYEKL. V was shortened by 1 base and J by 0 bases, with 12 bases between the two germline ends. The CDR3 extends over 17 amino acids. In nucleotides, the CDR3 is TGCGCCAGCAGCCAAGGGGGAGCCGCGACGAACACCGGGGAGCTGTTTTTT. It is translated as CASSQGGAATNTGELFF.

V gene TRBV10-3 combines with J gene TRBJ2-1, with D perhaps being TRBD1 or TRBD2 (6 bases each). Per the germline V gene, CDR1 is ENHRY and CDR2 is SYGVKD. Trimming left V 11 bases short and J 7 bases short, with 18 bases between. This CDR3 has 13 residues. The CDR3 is CASEGKGGNEQFF. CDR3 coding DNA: TGTGCCTCTGAGGGTAAAGGGGGGAATGAGCAGTTCTTC.

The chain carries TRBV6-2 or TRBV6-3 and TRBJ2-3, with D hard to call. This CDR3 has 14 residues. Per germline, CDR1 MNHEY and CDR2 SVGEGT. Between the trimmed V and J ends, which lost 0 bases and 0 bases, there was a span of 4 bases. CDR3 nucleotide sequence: TGTGCCAGCAGTTACTCGGACAGCACAGATACGCAGTATTTT. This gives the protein CASSYSDSTDTQYF.

The CDR3 loop reads CASSQVPRDEKLFF. CDR3 in DNA: TGTGCCAGCAGCCAAGTCCCCCGCGATGAAAAACTGTTTTTT. The V call is TRBV6-5, the J call TRBJ1-4, with no clear D. Germline V CDR1 and CDR2: MNHEY, SVGAGI. V was cut by 6 bases and J by 6 bases, with 14 bases left in between. CDR3 length: 14 residues.

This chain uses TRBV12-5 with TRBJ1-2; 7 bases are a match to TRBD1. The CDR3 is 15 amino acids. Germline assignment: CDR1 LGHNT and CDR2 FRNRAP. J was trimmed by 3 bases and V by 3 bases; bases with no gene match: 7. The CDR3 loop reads CASGFQDRDDYGYTF. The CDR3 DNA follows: TGTGCTAGTGGTTTCCAAGACAGGGATGACTATGGCTACACCTTC.

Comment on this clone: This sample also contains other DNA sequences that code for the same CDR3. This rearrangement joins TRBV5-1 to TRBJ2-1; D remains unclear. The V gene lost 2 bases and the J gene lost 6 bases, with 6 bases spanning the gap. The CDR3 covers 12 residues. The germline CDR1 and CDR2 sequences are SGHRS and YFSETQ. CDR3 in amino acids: CASSLDLNEQFF. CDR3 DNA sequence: TGCGCCAGCAGCTTAGATCTCAATGAGCAGTTCTTC.